This T cell receptor (beta chain) was sequenced during a study of cytomegalovirus exposure and HLA in healthy donors. As for the study in general: From donors who were HLA-typed, an early data release held 80 million to 85 million unique TCRs.

General observations from the study: In vitro experiments confirmed that a few CMV-associated chains were specific for CMV antigens. Later work found that TCR association rates differed between HLA loci; DRB1 had the most and HLA-C the fewest. A later analysis by the authors found several of the most significant clusters apparently linked to common viral pathogens.

Use of 60 Vbeta and 13 Jbeta primers characterized the PCR. Profiled with immunoSEQ multiplex PCR; TCRdb holds only in-frame clones, not every one. The table lists about 160,000 clones, roughly four fifths of them singletons. A remark on this clone: Its target is not known.

J gave up 4 bases and V 1 base, and 6 bases lay outside the gene matches. The germline V gene has CDR1 SGHTA and CDR2 FQGTGA. This CDR3 has 15 amino acids. Sequences were obtained from PBMCs. The sequence was collected from a man in his sixties in good health and CMV-seronegative. The gene calls are TRBV7-3 and TRBJ2-7; 8 bases fit TRBD2. The CDR3 protein is CASSLMGTSSYEQYF. DNA for the CDR3: TGTGCCAGCAGCTTAATGGGGACTAGTTCTTACGAGCAGTACTTC.